The following is a T cell receptor (beta chain) sequence with its context. The antigen is undetermined. TCR beta cDNA libraries had unique molecular identifiers. One entry per CDR3 protein, called by TCRdb with MiXCR from the PCR reads. The data contain hundreds of thousands of distinct CDR3 sequences, 30% of them singletons. This sample stems from a study of post-analysis software for immune sequencing data. Study-wide points: TRBV5-6, TRBV5-1 and TRBV20-1 were among four or five TRBV segments more frequent in patients than controls.

CDR3 length equals 11 residues. Germline CDR1 reads MNHEY; CDR2 reads SVGAGI. V lost 9 bases and J lost 4, with 10 bases in between. This receptor was identified in a girl aged 5-17 years with multiple sclerosis. The chain is built from TRBV6-5 and TRBJ2-7, with D perhaps given as TRBD1 or TRBD2 (5 bases each). The source material was blood. CDR3 sequence reads: CASQGRYEQYF. The CDR3 DNA follows: TGTGCCAGTCAGGGACGGTACGAGCAGTACTTC.